These T cell receptor beta chains were read from a single sample in a study of blood T cell repertoires in COVID-19. Assay: immunoSEQ multiplex PCR; the TCRdb copy retains only in-frame clones and omits some. This sample yields 250,000 to 300,000 clones, of which roughly 80% are seen a single time; 4.1% belongs to the top ten. Material for sequencing was PBMCs or T cells enriched from blood (not recorded which). The receptor source for this set is a man aged 25 to 40 with acute COVID-19. Both conserved end residues are part of each CDR3. The D gene is left open where the match is weak. Some rows have no size entry. The others give once, few or many, or a class for an expanded clone.

V	D	size	J	CDR3	DNA
TRBV6-5	-	few	TRBJ1-6	CASTLQGGNSPLHF	TGTGCCAGCACTCTACAAGGGGGAAATTCACCCCTCCACTTT
TRBV7-2	-	-	TRBJ2-3	CASSQAAVTDTQYF	TGTGCCAGCAGCCAAGCGGCTGTCACAGATACGCAGTATTTT
TRBV18	-	-	TRBJ2-5	CASSPPSSDGETQYF	TGTGCCAGCTCGCCGCCTTCTAGCGACGGAGAGACCCAGTACTTC
TRBV5-5	-	-	TRBJ1-1	CASSLVIVAEAFF	TGTGCCAGCAGCCTAGTCATCGTAGCTGAAGCTTTCTTT
TRBV25-1	-	-	TRBJ1-3	CASSEPGRGNTIYF	TGTGCCAGCAGTGAACCAGGGCGGGGAAACACCATATATTTT
TRBV11-3	-	-	TRBJ1-2	CASSQQLNYGYTF	TGTGCCAGCAGCCAACAGCTCAACTATGGCTACACCTTC
TRBV30	TRBD1	-	TRBJ1-4	CAWNIDGQGEKLFF	TGTGCCTGGAACATTGATGGACAGGGAGAAAAACTGTTTTTT
TRBV3-1/TRBV3-2	-	-	TRBJ1-1	CASSQDSGAGRTEAFF	TGTGCCAGCAGCCAAGATTCAGGGGCAGGGCGTACTGAAGCTTTCTTT
TRBV6-4	-	-	TRBJ2-3	CASSDWGGTQYF	TGTGCCAGCAGTGACTGGGGGGGCACGCAGTATTTT
TRBV11-2	TRBD1	-	TRBJ1-5	CASRGQDNQPQHF	TGTGCCAGCAGGGGACAGGACAATCAGCCCCAGCATTTT
TRBV18	-	-	TRBJ2-3	CASSPPSTDTQYF	TGTGCCAGCTCCCCTCCTAGCACAGATACGCAGTATTTT
TRBV3-1/TRBV3-2	TRBD2	-	TRBJ2-1	CASSQGPSGGPSYNEQFF	TGTGCCAGCAGCCAAGGTCCTAGCGGGGGCCCTTCCTACAATGAGCAGTTCTTC
TRBV19	TRBD1	-	TRBJ1-5	CAGARTGYSNQPQHF	TGTGCCGGGGCTAGGACAGGTTATAGCAATCAGCCCCAGCATTTT
TRBV11-3	TRBD2	-	TRBJ2-5	CASSLGAGGETQYF	TGTGCCAGCAGCTTAGGGGCCGGGGGGGAGACCCAGTACTTC
TRBV4-1	TRBD1	-	TRBJ2-3	CASSQEGTGGPPDTQYF	TGCGCCAGCAGCCAAGAAGGTACAGGGGGCCCCCCAGATACGCAGTATTTT
TRBV7-9	TRBD1	-	TRBJ2-2	CASSPGQGERTGELFF	TGTGCCAGCAGTCCCGGACAGGGAGAGCGAACCGGGGAGCTGTTTTTT
TRBV6-4	TRBD1	-	TRBJ2-1	CASSNGQDSYNEQFF	TGTGCCAGCAGCAACGGACAGGACTCCTACAATGAGCAGTTCTTC
TRBV4-1	-	-	TRBJ1-1	CASSQGGHREAFF	TGCGCCAGCAGCCAAGGGGGACACCGTGAAGCTTTCTTT
TRBV6-4	TRBD1	-	TRBJ2-2	CASSVEQGAGELFF	TGTGCCAGCAGTGTCGAACAGGGGGCCGGGGAGCTGTTTTTT
TRBV7-2	TRBD1	-	TRBJ1-1	CASSSDRGLYTEAFF	TGTGCCAGCAGCTCCGACAGGGGGCTGTACACTGAAGCTTTCTTT
TRBV18	-	-	TRBJ1-2	CASSPTGGIPYGYTF	TGTGCCAGCTCACCCACAGGTGGCATTCCCTATGGCTACACCTTC
TRBV19	TRBD1	-	TRBJ1-5	CASSIVTGGNQPQHF	TGTGCCAGTAGTATAGTGACAGGGGGCAATCAGCCCCAACATTTT
TRBV29-1	-	-	TRBJ1-1	CSVWARDGTEAFF	TGCAGCGTTTGGGCGCGGGATGGCACTGAAGCTTTCTTT
TRBV28	-	-	TRBJ2-5	CASSTNDRYQETQYF	TGTGCCAGCAGCACAAACGACAGGTACCAAGAGACCCAGTACTTC
TRBV11-2	-	-	TRBJ1-2	CASSISGGGRDGYTF	TGTGCCAGCAGCATTAGCGGCGGGGGCAGAGATGGCTACACCTTC
TRBV29-1	-	-	TRBJ1-3	CSGELRSGNTIYF	TGCAGCGGTGAACTACGGTCTGGAAACACCATATATTTT
TRBV11-3	-	-	TRBJ2-1	CASRPGTYSYNEQFF	TGTGCCAGCAGGCCCGGGACATACTCCTACAATGAGCAGTTCTTC
TRBV11-3	TRBD1	-	TRBJ1-2	CASSVNRGGYTF	TGTGCCAGCAGCGTAAACAGGGGTGGCTACACCTTC
TRBV29-1	TRBD1	-	TRBJ1-2	CSVDWTGGNPYGYTF	TGCAGCGTTGACTGGACAGGGGGAAATCCCTATGGCTACACCTTC
TRBV24-1	-	-	TRBJ2-1	CATSVPGTENEQFF	TGTGCCACCAGTGTCCCGGGGACTGAGAATGAGCAGTTCTTC
TRBV6-5	-	-	TRBJ2-5	CASSYARNRETQYF	TGTGCCAGCAGTTACGCCAGGAATCGGGAGACCCAGTACTTC
TRBV7-8	-	-	TRBJ1-4	CASSLAAGATNEKLFF	TGTGCCAGCAGCTTAGCAGCGGGAGCAACTAATGAAAAACTGTTTTTT
TRBV7-2	-	-	TRBJ1-2	CASSLGAGRYGYTF	TGTGCCAGCAGCTTAGGGGCAGGGAGGTATGGCTACACCTTC
TRBV7-3	TRBD1	-	TRBJ2-3	CASSSTGALTDTQYF	TGTGCCAGCAGCTCTACAGGGGCACTAACAGATACGCAGTATTTT
TRBV11-2	-	-	TRBJ1-2	CASSFLAAATQGYTF	TGTGCCAGCAGCTTTTTAGCGGCGGCAACTCAAGGCTACACCTTC
TRBV7-3	TRBD1	-	TRBJ2-5	CASSRDSHPQETQYF	TGTGCCAGCAGCCGGGACAGTCATCCCCAAGAGACCCAGTACTTC
TRBV27	-	-	TRBJ2-3	CASTAGAYSDTQYF	TGTGCCAGCACGGCGGGGGCATACTCAGATACGCAGTATTTT
TRBV5-1	-	-	TRBJ2-5	CASKGGAGYQETQYF	TGCGCCAGCAAGGGGGGGGCCGGCTACCAAGAGACCCAGTACTTC
TRBV11-2	-	-	TRBJ2-2	CASSLVRGPGELFF	TGTGCCAGCAGCTTAGTCAGGGGTCCCGGGGAGCTGTTTTTT
TRBV5-4	-	-	TRBJ1-3	CASSLGVNSGNTIYF	TGTGCCAGCAGCCTAGGGGTCAACTCTGGAAACACCATATATTTT
TRBV3-1/TRBV3-2	TRBD1	-	TRBJ2-3	CASSQDNRGRYTQYF	TGTGCCAGCAGCCAAGATAACAGGGGGCGGTATACGCAGTATTTT
TRBV5-8	-	-	TRBJ1-6	CASSTGGGNNSPLHF	TGTGCCAGCAGCACCGGTGGGGGGAATAATTCACCCCTCCACTTT
TRBV15	-	-	TRBJ1-5	CATSRVDQPQHF	TGTGCCACCAGCAGAGTAGATCAGCCCCAGCATTTT
TRBV27	-	-	TRBJ1-1	CASSLRRTANTEAFF	TGTGCCAGCAGTTTACGGAGGACAGCGAACACTGAAGCTTTCTTT
TRBV12-3/TRBV12-4	-	-	TRBJ1-2	CASSLAANYGYTF	TGTGCCAGCAGTTTGGCCGCTAACTATGGCTACACCTTC
TRBV27	TRBD1	-	TRBJ1-6	CASSLAGQGPSPLHF	TGTGCCAGCAGTTTAGCGGGACAGGGCCCCTCACCCCTCCACTTT
TRBV3-1/TRBV3-2	-	-	TRBJ1-2	CASSQGTMQAGLGYTF	TGTGCCAGCAGCCAAGGAACCATGCAGGCGGGCCTTGGCTACACCTTC
TRBV21-1	-	-	TRBJ2-1	CASEKGRLAVNEQFF	TGTGCCAGCGAAAAGGGCCGGCTAGCGGTGAATGAGCAGTTCTTC
TRBV11-2	-	-	TRBJ2-5	CASTVTGETQYF	TGTGCCAGCACCGTGACGGGGGAGACCCAGTACTTC
TRBV5-1	-	-	TRBJ2-3	CASSREYADTQYF	TGTGCCAGCAGCCGGGAGTACGCAGATACGCAGTATTTT
TRBV30	-	-	TRBJ1-2	CAWSSRGYGYTF	TGTGCCTGGAGTTCCAGGGGCTATGGCTACACCTTC
TRBV18	TRBD1	once	TRBJ1-4	CASSQGQLSLTNEKLFF	TGTGCCAGCTCACAGGGACAGCTCTCCCTCACTAATGAAAAACTGTTTTTT
TRBV11-2	TRBD2	-	TRBJ2-3	CASRSGFGRNTDTQYF	TGTGCCAGCCGAAGCGGGTTCGGGAGGAACACAGATACGCAGTATTTT
TRBV19	TRBD2	-	TRBJ2-1	CASSIKGTSGGGNEQFF	TGTGCCAGTAGTATTAAAGGGACTAGCGGGGGGGGCAATGAGCAGTTCTTC
TRBV7-9	-	-	TRBJ1-1	CASSHQRGMNTEAFF	TGTGCCAGCAGCCACCAAAGGGGGATGAACACTGAAGCTTTCTTT